Sequencing of this TCR beta chain was carried out in a study of beta chain features in type 1 diabetes (dated by TCRdb to 2017 to 2018). Background for the entire study: Patients and healthy donors did not differ in mean age, gender distribution, total cell number or subset yield. Regulatory and stem cell-like memory subsets were isolated from only 8 patients and roughly 8 healthy donors, whereas naive and central memory subsets came from all 28 donors. A total of under 140,000,000 sorted cells were examined across all samples, and the number of cells per subset was strongly correlated with RNA yield. In the study, TCRB repertoires of sorted circulating CD4+ T cell subsets from recently diagnosed type 1 diabetes patients were compared with those of matched healthy donors.

This clone has only a few counts. The target of this receptor is not known. No qualities accompany the bases; no much larger clone lies one base away. The germline V gene encodes CDR1 MNHEY and CDR2 SVGAGI. Trimming removed 2 bases from V and 1 base from J, leaving 8 bases between the germline ends. The CDR3 has 14 amino acids, counting the end cysteine and phenylalanine. The sequence is cut down to CDR3 DNA, 42 bases in frame from base 1. Each donor gave one peripheral blood draw, averaging about 100 mL, which was collected into heparinised tubes. Naive, central memory, regulatory and stem cell-like memory CD4+ T cells were sorted on a BD FACSAria II using a panel including CD45RO, CCR7, CD25, CD127, CD95 and CD27. Every sorted population had a purity above 98%. Right away, PBMCs were isolated by Lymphoprep density gradient centrifugation and were stained directly, with no culture step. So that batch effects would be minimized, each experiment stained and sorted samples in pairs, pairing one healthy donor with one patient.

The entire isolated RNA was reverse transcribed using the High Capacity cDNA Reverse Transcription Kit, and thus expressed TCRB transcripts were sequenced. Naive, central memory and regulatory T cell samples underwent deep immunoSEQ sequencing, averaging around 3.9 million total reads per sample. Sorted cells were lysed in RLT buffer, and RNA was extracted using DNase-treated RNeasy Micro or Mini kits according to cell number. Each cell subset was processed separately to prevent cross-contamination, with patient and healthy donor samples processed together. The immunoSEQ multiplex PCR was used to amplify TCRB sequences from cDNA, generating 87-bp fragments that spanned the CDR3 region. Sequencing of the amplicons was done on the Illumina HiSeq platform. For the original study's pipeline: Synthetic template baselines were used to correct PCR bias computationally, reads within Hamming distance 2 were collapsed together, and singletons that could not be merged were discarded. Reads were aligned against IMGT to assign V, D and J genes, CDR3 length and insertions or deletions at six rearrangement sites. Within each subset, clonotype counts were normalized to the number of sorted cells before true diversity and Gini coefficients were calculated with the tcR R package. Repertoire sharing was quantified using the overlap coefficient calculated on TCRB nucleotide sequences. Out-of-frame TCRB sequences from naive cells were analyzed as a proxy for the pre-selection repertoire. TCRdb retrieved this table from immuneACCESS and kept in-frame rearrangements only. Not all clones are present; in checked studies, unresolved V genes account for under half, and no reason is known for the remainder. The V and J calls and clone size were taken over from that table, and D and trimming were inferred from the DNA. This sample lists 600,000 to 750,000 clones; about an eighth were detected once. The ten top clones hold more than 0.09% of the sample.

Broader findings and caveats from the paper: Because cDNA was sequenced instead of genomic DNA, highly expressing activated cells could be over-represented, though the groups showed no difference in activation or CD3 levels. HLA sub-analyses involved small numbers of individuals, so any influence of HLA type on TCRB rearrangement remained unresolved. In all four CD4+ subsets, TCRB CDR3 length was moderately but significantly shorter in type 1 diabetes patients. Shorter templates might have been favored by PCR, but patient and control samples were amplified and corrected together, so both groups would have been affected equally by any skew. Patients with type 1 diabetes made fewer insertions and deleted more nucleotides at VDJ recombination sites, implying thymic rearrangement abnormalities. The naive, central memory and regulatory TCRB repertoires appeared to resemble one another more closely among patients than among healthy donors.

The chain is encoded by TRBV6-5 joined to TRBJ1-1; the D gene cannot be named for sure. The origin of this receptor is a man younger than 40 with type 1 diabetes. Sequenced: naive CD4+ T cells from blood. Sample cell subset or site, as interpreted from the label and publication: true naive CD4+ T cells. The DNA sequence is as follows: TGTGCCAGCAGTTACAGGACCTCGAACACTGAAGCTTTCTTT. Translated, this gives CASSYRTSNTEAFF.